This T cell receptor (beta chain) was sequenced for a study of identical twins (dated by TCRdb to about 2016). Regarding the study in general: To test whether fetal clonotypes persist, the study used deep sequencing on TCR alpha and beta repertoires from monozygotic twins, unrelated adults of various ages, and cord blood. To rule out contamination, the twin experiments were replicated at different times with different library preparation protocols.

The paper as a whole reports these results and caveats: The excess sharing between twins in beta out-of-frame sequences was weaker because fewer shared sequences reduced the signal-to-noise ratio. Conclusions relied on cross-sectional statistical analysis, since the same donors could not be followed over many years. Compared with coincidental sharing between unrelated individuals, an excess of low generation-probability sequences was observed among out-of-frame TCR alpha sequences shared between twins. In monozygotic twins, out-of-frame TCR alpha sharing was systematically underestimated by recombination models, although the models agreed with sharing between unrelated individuals. Abundant cord blood beta clonotypes carried fewer insertions; young adult naive repertoires showed a weaker similar trend, while memory repertoires showed none. Invariant T cells such as MAIT and iNKT could partly confound zero-insertion analyses, though diverse VJ usage argued against this for most clonotypes.

There are 15 amino acids in the CDR3, from cysteine to phenylalanine inclusive. The CDR3 DNA has 45 bases and is translated from base 1. Sequences LGHDT (CDR1) and YNNKEL (CDR2) are obtained from the germline V gene (reference sequence). V is pared back by 5 bases and J by 1 base, with 15 bases lying between the germline termini. Every donor was a healthy Caucasian. The twin cohort consisted of three pairs of female monozygotic twins, all aged 18 to 29 years. Peripheral blood mononuclear cells were the source from which RNA for the TCR libraries was isolated. Of note for this clonotype: Its recognized antigen is unknown. No clone much larger than this one lies a single base away; base qualities are absent.

Library generation was performed with 5' RACE. These reads were obtained on an Illumina HiSeq 2000. Template switching introduced a universal primer binding site; the final cDNA contained a unique molecular identifier, enabling accurate counting of TCR cDNA molecules. Specific primers in the conserved constant-segment region were used to synthesize first-strand cDNA for the TCR alpha and beta chains. To control for contamination, every cDNA library carried two barcodes: a SMART-Mk sample barcode plus Illumina barcodes. Two successive PCR steps introduced TruSeq adapter sequences along with Illumina sample barcodes. The Illumina HiSeq platform was used with custom primers to sequence TCR alpha and beta cDNA libraries. Per the authors' processing: MiGEC was used to process raw reads and extract unique molecular identifiers, and MiXCR was used to find CDR3 positions. Recombination models were inferred per individual with the repgenHMM and IGoR tools using an EM algorithm. The tcR package in R was used for shared clonotype analysis, with sharing normalized by the product of cloneset sizes. Out-of-frame nonproductive sequences were analyzed to study raw recombination free of thymic and clonal selection effects. The raw public reads went through TCRdb reprocessing: fastp at Q25, MiXCR clone calling, in-frame beta chains kept. Under each unique CDR3 protein, matching rows form one entry showing the most common genes and DNA. The V and J calls, along with clone size, are taken from TCRdb and not from the paper's own processing. The sample includes fewer than 900,000 distinct CDR3 sequences, with 20% to 25% observed a single time. The ten largest clones add up to roughly 4.3% of the sample.

In addition, the sample was reused for a study of T cells expressing NK-cell markers. From the second report: Three sorted T-cell subsets (CD3+CD56+NKG2C+, CD3+CD56+NKG2C- and CD3+CD56-NKG2C+) from about 8 donors had their TCR beta-chain repertoires profiled. Among the eight sequenced donors, only one was HCMV-seronegative, while the other seven were HCMV-seropositive. In several experiments an anti-gammadeltaTCR antibody was added to restrict sorting to alphabetaTCR-expressing T cells. For roughly 6 donors, the dominant CD3+CD56+NKG2C+ clonotypes were among the top 10 CD8+ clonotypes and accounted for roughly 1.0-7.5% of CD8+ T cells. Those dominant clonotypes were again the most abundant among CD3+CD56-NKG2C+ cells in four donors, at roughly 28.3-60.1%. Whether the expanded NKG2C-expressing T cell clones were specific for HCMV antigens remained unclear. All eight donors whose samples were sequenced were randomly selected healthy volunteers, three of them men and five women. HCMV serostatus was determined by detecting HCMV-specific IgG in serum with a commercial ELISA kit. For more than 5 donors, unsorted PBMC were also used to sequence bulk peripheral blood T-cell repertoires. Reads were demultiplexed and grouped by UMI with MIGEC, and clonotypes were assembled and quantified with MiTCR. Only TCR cDNA sequences supported by at least two reads were kept to exclude erroneous sequences. Downstream repertoire analysis used the tcR package, and clonotypes were matched across fractions by CDR3 nucleotide sequence plus V segment. Antigen specificity was annotated against VDJdb with VDJmatch, allowing one amino acid substitution in CDR3.

Sequencing input: PBMCs. The chain links TRBV3-1 with TRBJ2-7; TRBD2 is perhaps the D gene, given 6 matching bases. The sequence came from a young woman in good health. The CDR3 corresponds to CASSTEGTLSYEQYF. Here is the DNA: TGTGCCAGCAGCACGGAGGGAACCCTATCCTACGAGCAGTACTTC.